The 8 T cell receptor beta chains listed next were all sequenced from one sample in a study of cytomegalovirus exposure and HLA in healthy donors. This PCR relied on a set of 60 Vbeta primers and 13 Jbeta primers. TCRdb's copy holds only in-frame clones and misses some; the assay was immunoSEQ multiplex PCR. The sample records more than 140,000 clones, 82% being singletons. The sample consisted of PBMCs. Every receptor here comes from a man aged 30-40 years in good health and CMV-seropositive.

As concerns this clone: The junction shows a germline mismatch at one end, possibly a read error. DNA of the CDR3: TGTTCCAGCAGCTTCCTTAGCGGGTCCTCCTACGAGCAGTACTTC. Residues: CSSSFLSGSSYEQYF. The V and J genes are TRBV7-9 and TRBJ2-7; 7 positions match TRBD2. Germline V gene sequence: CDR1 SEHNR, CDR2 FQNEAQ (reference sequence). This CDR3 is 15 amino acids long. Supplemented by reference TRBV7-9 and TRBJ2-7, the full variable domain reads DTGVSQNPRHKITKRGQNVTFRCDPISEHNRLYWYRQTLGQGPEFLTYFQNEAQLEKSRLLSDRFSAERPKGSFSTLEIQRTEQGDSAMYLCSSSFLSGSSYEQYFGPGTRLTVT.

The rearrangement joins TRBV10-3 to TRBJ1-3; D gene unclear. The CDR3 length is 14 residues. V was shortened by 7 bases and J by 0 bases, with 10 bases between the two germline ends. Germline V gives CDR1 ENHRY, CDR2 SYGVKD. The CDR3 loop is CAIKAASSGNTIYF. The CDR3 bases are TGTGCCATCAAGGCAGCGAGCTCTGGAAACACCATATATTTT.

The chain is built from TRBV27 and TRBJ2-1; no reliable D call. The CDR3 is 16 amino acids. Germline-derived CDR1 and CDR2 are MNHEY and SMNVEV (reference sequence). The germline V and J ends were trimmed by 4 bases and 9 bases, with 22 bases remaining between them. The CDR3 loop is CASSYNAQVPMAEQFF. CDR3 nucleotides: TGTGCCAGCAGTTATAACGCCCAGGTCCCAATGGCTGAGCAGTTCTTC.

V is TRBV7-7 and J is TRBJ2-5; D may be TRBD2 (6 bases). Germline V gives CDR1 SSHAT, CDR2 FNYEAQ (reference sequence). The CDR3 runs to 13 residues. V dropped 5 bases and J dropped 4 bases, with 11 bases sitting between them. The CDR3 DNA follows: TGTGCCAGCAGCCCGACTAGGGCAGAGACCCAGTACTTC. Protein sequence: CASSPTRAETQYF.

The CDR3 DNA reads TGTGCCAGCACCCTTGACAGGGTTGGATCCGGTGAAGCTTTCTTT. The encoded protein is CASTLDRVGSGEAFF. The genes are TRBV28 and TRBJ1-1, with 7 nucleotides matching TRBD1. V was clipped by 7 bases and J by 7 bases; unmatched bases: 15. The CDR3 runs to 15 residues. Germline lookup yields CDR1 MDHEN and CDR2 SYDVKM.

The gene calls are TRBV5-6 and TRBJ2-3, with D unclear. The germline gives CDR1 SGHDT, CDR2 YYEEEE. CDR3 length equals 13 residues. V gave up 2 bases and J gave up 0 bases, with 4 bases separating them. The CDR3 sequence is CASSFQSTDTQYF. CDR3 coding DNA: TGTGCCAGCAGCTTCCAGAGCACAGATACGCAGTATTTT.

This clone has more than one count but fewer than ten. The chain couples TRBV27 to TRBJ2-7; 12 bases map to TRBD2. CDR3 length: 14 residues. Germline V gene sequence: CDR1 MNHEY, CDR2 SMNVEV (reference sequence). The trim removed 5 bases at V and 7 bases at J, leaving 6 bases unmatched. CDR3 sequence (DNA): TGTGCCAGCAGTCGACTAGCGGGAGAATTAGAGCAGTACTTC. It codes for CASSRLAGELEQYF.

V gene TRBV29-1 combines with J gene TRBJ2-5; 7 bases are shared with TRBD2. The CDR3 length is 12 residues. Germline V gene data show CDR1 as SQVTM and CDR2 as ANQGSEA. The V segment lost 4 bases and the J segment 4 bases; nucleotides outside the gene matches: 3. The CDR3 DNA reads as TGCAGCGTTGCGGGGGGATCAGAGACCCAGTACTTC. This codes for CSVAGGSETQYF.